One and the same sample provided the 23 T cell receptor beta chains below, sequenced in a study of cytomegalovirus exposure and HLA in healthy donors. PCR primers comprised 60 Vbeta and 13 Jbeta primers. The repertoire was sequenced with immunoSEQ multiplex PCR; TCRdb's copy has only in-frame clones and lacks some. This table has more than 100,000 clones, approximately 80% appearing once. The sequenced sample consisted of PBMCs. Every receptor here comes from a female donor in good health and CMV-seropositive.

The chain links TRBV7-3 to TRBJ2-5; TRBD2 matches 7 bases. The CDR3 extends over 13 amino acids. V was clipped by 5 bases and J by 3 bases; unmatched bases: 3. The V gene's germline CDR1 is SGHTA and CDR2 FQGTGA. The DNA for the CDR3 is TGTGCCAGCAGCCCCGGGGGGAAAGAGACCCAGTACTTC. It is translated as CASSPGGKETQYF. The complete variable domain, with remaining parts taken from reference TRBV7-3 and TRBJ2-5, reads GAGVSQTPSNKVTEKGKYVELRCDPISGHTALYWYRQSLGQGPEFLIYFQGTGAADDSGLPNDRFFAVRPEGSVSTLKIQRTERGDSAVYLCASSPGGKETQYFGPGTRLLVL.

The chain has TRBV2 and TRBJ1-6; the match to TRBD1 covers 8 bases. CDR1 and CDR2 (germline): SNHLY, FYNNEI. The ends lost 4 bases at V and 7 bases at J; junction bases unmatched: 6. The CDR3 has 15 amino acids. This CDR3 is CASSGDGTGNSPLHF. The CDR3 nucleotides are TGTGCCAGCAGTGGAGACGGGACAGGAAATTCACCCCTCCACTTT.

The J gene is TRBJ2-7, the V gene TRBV19, with 9 bases fitting TRBD2. Trimming at V came to 6 bases and at J to 2 bases, leaving 8 bases not matched to a gene. Germline CDR1 reads LNHDA; CDR2 reads SQIVND (reference sequence). There are 15 residues in the CDR3. The CDR3 reads CASSDERGATYEQYF. CDR3 DNA sequence: TGTGCCAGTAGCGATGAGCGGGGGGCGACCTACGAGCAGTACTTC.

V gene TRBV5-1 combines with J gene TRBJ2-5, with 7 bases aligning to TRBD2. This CDR3 region has 16 residues. CDR1 is SGHRS and CDR2 is YFSETQ in the germline V gene. Trimming removed 5 bases from V and 2 bases from J; junction bases left unmatched: 12. CDR3 loop: CASSRGVVRAQETQYF. The CDR3 region has the DNA TGCGCCAGCAGTCGGGGGGTCGTCCGGGCACAAGAGACCCAGTACTTC. The complete variable domain, with remaining parts taken from reference TRBV5-1 and TRBJ2-5, reads KAGVTQTPRYLIKTRGQQVTLSCSPISGHRSVSWYQQTPGQGLQFLFEYFSETQRNKGNFPGRFSGRQFSNSRSEMNVSTLELGDSALYLCASSRGVVRAQETQYFGPGTRLLVL.

This rearrangement joins TRBV13 to TRBJ1-1, with TRBD1 matching over 7 bases. The CDR3 loop spans 13 amino acids. Germline values: CDR1 PRHDT, CDR2 FYEKMQ (reference sequence). Trimming took 2 bases from V and 6 from J; bases not matched to a gene: 3. The CDR3 nucleotides are TGTGCCAGCAGCTTACAGGGGGTCGCTGAAGCTTTCTTT. This encodes CASSLQGVAEAFF. Full variable domain (rest looked up from reference TRBV13 and TRBJ1-1): AAGVIQSPRHLIKEKRETATLKCYPIPRHDTVYWYQQGPGQDPQFLISFYEKMQSDKGSIPDRFSAQQFSDYHSELNMSSLELGDSALYFCASSLQGVAEAFFGQGTRLTVV.

The chain joins TRBV5-1 to TRBJ2-1, with D maybe TRBD2 (7 bases). Per germline, CDR1 SGHRS and CDR2 YFSETQ. The CDR3 runs to 18 residues. V gave up 0 bases and J gave up 0 bases, with 16 bases separating them. The chain's CDR3 is CASSLDGGPLSSYNEQFF. CDR3 DNA sequence: TGCGCCAGCAGCTTGGACGGGGGGCCCCTGAGCTCCTACAATGAGCAGTTCTTC. Full variable domain (outside the CDR3, taken from reference TRBV5-1 and TRBJ2-1): KAGVTQTPRYLIKTRGQQVTLSCSPISGHRSVSWYQQTPGQGLQFLFEYFSETQRNKGNFPGRFSGRQFSNSRSEMNVSTLELGDSALYLCASSLDGGPLSSYNEQFFGPGTRLTVL.

The V call is TRBV28, the J call TRBJ2-4, with 10 bases that match TRBD2. The germline V gene encodes CDR1 MDHEN and CDR2 SYDVKM. This CDR3 is built from 16 residues. V shed 6 bases, J shed 3 bases, and the junction held 8 bases outside the gene matches. The CDR3 DNA reads TGTGCCAGCAGCAGCGGGGGGGCCAAGGACAAAAACATTCAGTACTTC. Its translation: CASSSGGAKDKNIQYF.

There are many counts of this clone. V is TRBV30 and J is TRBJ1-5; no clear D gene. The CDR3 has 13 residues. CDR1 GTSNPN and CDR2 SVGIG come from the germline V gene (reference sequence). The V gene lost 4 bases and the J gene lost 6 bases, with 13 bases spanning the gap. The DNA for the CDR3 is TGTGCCTGGACTGGACTTCCTGGTCAGCCCCAGCATTTT. Translating it yields CAWTGLPGQPQHF.

The CDR3 sequence is CASSLTGNSPLHF. The CDR3 DNA sequence: TGTGCCAGCAGCCTGACGGGGAATTCACCCCTCCACTTT. The chain carries TRBV7-2 and TRBJ1-6; D remains ambiguous. The CDR3 extends over 13 amino acids. Germline V gives CDR1 SGHTA, CDR2 FQGNSA. Trimming left V 5 bases short and J 7 bases short, with 9 bases between.

V and J are TRBV5-8 and TRBJ2-7; 11 nucleotides line up with TRBD2. The junction had 10 bases not matched to a gene; V was cut back by 4 bases and J by 1 base. Germline V gene data show CDR1 as SGHTS and CDR2 as YDEGEE. This CDR3 spans 17 amino acids. The CDR3 here is CASSRRLAGPSSYEQYF. The CDR3 DNA follows: TGTGCCAGCAGCCGCAGACTAGCGGGGCCCTCTTCCTACGAGCAGTACTTC.

This clone was seen only once. The J gene is TRBJ2-1, the V gene TRBV18, with TRBD2 identical over 7 bases. Germline V CDR1 and CDR2: KGHSH, LQKENI. The CDR3 has 15 amino acids. The V and J ends lost 5 bases and 7 bases, in that order; junction bases with no gene match: 11. The CDR3 DNA reads TGTGCCAGCTCATCCGCCGGAGCAGCGGGAAATGAGCAGTTCTTC. Its protein is CASSSAGAAGNEQFF.

CDR3 nucleotide sequence: TGTGCCAGCAGCAAACAGGGCTCTGGGGAAAAACTGTTTTTT. Protein product: CASSKQGSGEKLFF. This chain links TRBV7-6 with TRBJ1-4; D is possibly TRBD1 (6 bases). This CDR3 region has 14 residues. In germline, CDR1 is SGHVS, CDR2 FNYEAQ. Trimming left V 5 bases short and J 8 bases short, with 15 bases between.

The chain uses TRBV7-9 and TRBJ2-2; TRBD1 matches at 8 bases. J was trimmed by 3 bases and V by 6 bases; bases with no gene match: 6. CDR3 length: 15 residues. Germline-derived CDR1 and CDR2 are SEHNR and FQNEAQ (reference sequence). In DNA, the CDR3 is TGTGCCAGCAGACGCAGGGGGCGGGACACCGGGGAGCTGTTTTTT. Translated, it gives CASRRRGRDTGELFF. The full variable domain, completed using reference TRBV7-9 and TRBJ2-2, is DTGVSQNPRHKITKRGQNVTFRCDPISEHNRLYWYRQTLGQGPEFLTYFQNEAQLEKSRLLSDRFSAERPKGSFSTLEIQRTEQGDSAMYLCASRRRGRDTGELFFGEGSRLTVL.

V is TRBV18 and J is TRBJ1-4, with a possible D match to TRBD1 (6 bases). The CDR3 extends over 16 amino acids. Trimming cost V 2 bases and J 0 bases, with 10 bases left between them. The germline CDR1 and CDR2 sequences are KGHSH and LQKENI. The CDR3 bases are TGTGCCAGCTCACCAAGGGGGACCGCAACTAATGAAAAACTGTTTTTT. Protein sequence: CASSPRGTATNEKLFF.

The chain employs TRBV28 and TRBJ2-5, with D possibly matching TRBD1 (6 bases). Germline V CDR1 and CDR2: MDHEN, SYDVKM. Trimming took 5 bases from V and 2 from J, leaving 9 bases between them. The CDR3 has 13 amino acids. CDR3 sequence reads: CASSTGQQETQYF. CDR3 DNA sequence: TGTGCCAGCAGTACTGGACAGCAAGAGACCCAGTACTTC.

CDR3 protein: CAISSGQTDNSPLHF. The CDR3 DNA sequence: TGTGCCATCAGTAGTGGACAGACAGATAATTCACCCCTCCACTTT. The chain is built from TRBV10-3 and TRBJ1-6; weak D call: TRBD1 (6 bases). V lost 5 bases and J lost 5, with 13 bases in between. This CDR3 region has 15 residues. Germline-derived CDR1 and CDR2 are ENHRY and SYGVKD.

The rearrangement links TRBV7-2 to TRBJ2-7; D unclear. The CDR3 is 13 residues long. V gave up 0 bases and J gave up 3 bases, with 6 bases separating them. Germline-derived CDR1 and CDR2 are SGHTA and FQGNSA. The CDR3, as DNA: TGTGCCAGCAGCTTAGCGCGGAGCTACGAGCAGTACTTC. Its protein is CASSLARSYEQYF.

The gene calls are TRBV6-1 and TRBJ2-7, with D possibly TRBD1 on 5 matching bases. The length of the CDR3 is 15 residues. The germline V gene has CDR1 MNHNS and CDR2 SASEGT. V lost 0 bases to trimming and J lost 2 bases, with 11 bases between them. The DNA for the CDR3 is TGTGCCAGCAGTGAAGCGCGCAGGGTAACCTACGAGCAGTACTTC. It codes for CASSEARRVTYEQYF.

The chain combines TRBV7-2 with TRBJ2-5, with a tentative D call TRBD1 (5 bases). Trimming pared 1 base from V and 2 bases from J, leaving 14 bases between. From germline, CDR1 is SGHTA and CDR2 FQGNSA. There are 16 residues in the CDR3. For the CDR3, the DNA is TGTGCCAGCAGCTTAGTAGCAGGGTTAACTCAAGAGACCCAGTACTTC. It specifies CASSLVAGLTQETQYF. The full variable domain, completed using reference TRBV7-2 and TRBJ2-5, is GAGVSQSPSNKVTEKGKDVELRCDPISGHTALYWYRQSLGQGLEFLIYFQGNSAPDKSGLPSDRFSAERTGGSVSTLTIQRTQQEDSAVYLCASSLVAGLTQETQYFGPGTRLLVL.

The chain joins TRBV7-9 to TRBJ2-7; the match to TRBD1 covers 12 bases. Germline-derived CDR1 and CDR2 are SEHNR and FQNEAQ (reference sequence). This CDR3 is 15 amino acids long. V trimming: 5 bases; J trimming: 2 bases; junction bases outside the gene matches: 4. The CDR3 reads CASSGRDRGPYEQYF. CDR3 DNA: TGTGCCAGCAGCGGGAGGGACAGGGGGCCCTACGAGCAGTACTTC.

The chain joins TRBV5-6 to TRBJ2-3; TRBD1 might be the D (6 bases). The CDR3 length is 14 residues. V gave up 3 bases and J gave up 2 bases, with 10 bases separating them. The germline V gene encodes CDR1 SGHDT and CDR2 YYEEEE. Here the CDR3 reads CASSYGTTTDTQYF. The CDR3, as DNA: TGTGCCAGCAGCTATGGGACAACCACAGATACGCAGTATTTT.

This clone was detected only a few times. V usage is TRBV6-5 and J usage is TRBJ1-6; 9 bases fit TRBD1. Germline CDR1 and CDR2: MNHEY and SVGAGI. V trimming: 1 base; J trimming: 13 bases; junction bases outside the gene matches: 11. The CDR3 length is 16 residues. The CDR3 DNA reads as TGTGCCAGCAGTTACTATGGGACAGGGAGGGCCCAGCCCCTCCACTTT. This encodes CASSYYGTGRAQPLHF.

In DNA form, the CDR3 reads TGTGCCAGCAGTGACGTTTCCAGGGAATACGAGCAGTACTTC. Translated: CASSDVSREYEQYF. The chain employs TRBV6-4 and TRBJ2-5; TRBD1 is a possible D gene (5 bases). The DNA end lines up better with TRBJ2-7; the J call may be wrong. CDR1 MRHNA and CDR2 SNTAGT come from the germline V gene. CDR3 size: 14 residues.